The next 23 T cell receptor beta chains were all read from a single sample in a study of early T cells in non-severe SARS-CoV-2 infection. TCRdb fed the 5' RACE reads into MiXCR, producing one record per CDR3 protein. Among roughly 28,000 distinct CDR3 sequences listed, 5.4% were seen once. Sequencing used whole blood. All receptors come from an adult who was a healthcare worker with PCR-confirmed SARS-CoV-2 infection or an uninfected control (not recorded which).

In DNA form, the CDR3 reads TGCAGCGTAGGACAGGTTTTAAACACTGAAGCTTTCTTT. It encodes CSVGQVLNTEAFF. The V gene is TRBV29-1, the J gene TRBJ1-1; TRBD1 matches at 7 bases. With 6 bases clipped from V and 2 bases from J, the junction kept 6 bases outside the gene matches. CDR3 length: 13 amino acids. Per the germline V gene, CDR1 is SQVTM and CDR2 is ANQGSEA.

The rearrangement uses TRBV2 and TRBJ1-6, with no clear D. The CDR3 contains 15 residues. The V and J ends lost 2 bases and 5 bases respectively, with 10 bases between them. The germline gives CDR1 SNHLY, CDR2 FYNNEI. The CDR3 DNA follows: TGTGCCAGCAGTGAACACCACGGCAATAATTCACCCCTCCACTTT. It encodes CASSEHHGNNSPLHF.

This clonotype was detected a few times. This chain links TRBV6-2 or TRBV6-3 with TRBJ2-7; D ambiguous. The CDR3 covers 13 residues. Trimming took off 6 bases at V and 4 bases at J, with 13 bases between the two ends. Germline CDR1 MNHEY, CDR2 SVGEGT. Here the CDR3 DNA reads TGTGCCAGCAGCCCCAACTGGGGATACGAGCAGTACTTC. Its translation is CASSPNWGYEQYF.

The sample holds many counts of this clonotype. The chain carries TRBV28 and TRBJ2-5; 10 nucleotides match TRBD2. Germline V gene lookup returns CDR1 MDHEN and CDR2 SYDVKM. The CDR3 covers 15 residues. With 5 bases clipped from V and 4 bases from J, the junction kept 7 bases outside the gene matches. In nucleotides, the CDR3 is TGTGCCAGCAGTCTTAGCGGGGGGCCCAGAGAGACCCAGTACTTC. Protein sequence: CASSLSGGPRETQYF. Combining the CDR3 with reference TRBV28 and TRBJ2-5 gives the whole variable domain DVKVTQSSRYLVKRTGEKVFLECVQDMDHENMFWYRQDPGLGLRLIYFSYDVKMKEKGDIPEGYSVSREKKERFSLILESASTNQTSMYLCASSLSGGPRETQYFGPGTRLLVL.

This sequence joins TRBV5-1 and TRBJ2-1, with 10 bases aligning to TRBD1. Looked up from germline, CDR1 is SGHRS and CDR2 is YFSETQ. Trimming took 4 bases from V and 3 from J; bases not matched to a gene: 7. The CDR3 contains 16 residues. The CDR3 region has the DNA TGCGCCAGCAGCCCCGGGACAGGGGTGGACTACAATGAGCAGTTCTTC. This gives the protein CASSPGTGVDYNEQFF.

This clonotype was counted many times. The J gene is TRBJ1-6, the V gene TRBV20-1; a possible D gene is TRBD1 (5 bases). Germline CDR1 DFQATT, CDR2 SNEGSKA (reference sequence). V was shortened by 5 bases and J by 7 bases, with 15 bases between the two germline ends. The CDR3 totals 14 residues. The CDR3 is CSARFGGENSPLHF. In DNA, the CDR3 is TGCAGTGCTCGATTCGGGGGTGAAAATTCACCCCTCCACTTT.

This clonotype was seen repeatedly, ten times or more. The rearrangement uses TRBV19 and TRBJ2-3, with D perhaps TRBD2 (6 bases). Trimming removed 9 bases at V and 1 base at J, with 11 bases between. The CDR3 has 13 amino acids. Germline V CDR1 and CDR2: LNHDA, SQIVND (reference sequence). CDR3 sequence (DNA): TGTGCCAGCCGGGACTCAGGCACAGATACGCAGTATTTT. Protein: CASRDSGTDTQYF.

In this sample, this clonotype is medium-sized. The J gene is TRBJ1-1, the V gene TRBV9; D is unresolved. Germline CDR1 SGDLS, CDR2 YYNGEE. V dropped 2 bases and J dropped 4 bases, with 12 bases sitting between them. The CDR3 loop spans 14 amino acids. The chain's CDR3 is CASSVTQQGTEAFF. In DNA, the CDR3 is TGTGCCAGCAGCGTCACTCAACAAGGCACTGAAGCTTTCTTT. Supplemented by reference TRBV9 and TRBJ1-1, the full variable domain reads DSGVTQTPKHLITATGQRVTLRCSPRSGDLSVYWYQQSLDQGLQFLIQYYNGEERAKGNILERFSAQQFPDLHSELNLSSLELGDSALYFCASSVTQQGTEAFFGQGTRLTVV.

This clonotype was seen ten or more times. V is TRBV20-1 and J is TRBJ2-7, with D possibly being TRBD2 (6 bases). Germline-derived CDR1 and CDR2 are DFQATT and SNEGSKA (reference sequence). V gave up 1 base and J gave up 3 bases, with 10 bases separating them. The CDR3 has 13 amino acids. In nucleotides, the CDR3 is TGCAGTGCTAGAGTGGCGGGACGCTACGAGCAGTACTTC. Encoded protein: CSARVAGRYEQYF.

This clonotype was found a few times. This chain connects TRBV5-1 to TRBJ2-3, with D hard to call. V was cut by 3 bases and J by 6 bases, with 8 bases left in between. Germline V CDR1 and CDR2: SGHRS, YFSETQ. This CDR3 has 12 amino acids. The DNA of the CDR3 is TGCGCCAGCAGCTCTGGCCGTGATACGCAGTATTTT. Its translation is CASSSGRDTQYF.

This clonotype has a count of ten or more. The rearrangement uses TRBV7-4 and TRBJ2-7; D is perhaps TRBD1 (6 bases). CDR1 and CDR2 (germline): SGHVT, SQSDAQ. The CDR3 spans 15 residues. V dropped 1 base and J dropped 3 bases, with 13 bases sitting between them. In nucleotides, the CDR3 is TGTGCCAGCAGCTTAGTTCTAGGACAGAGCTACGAGCAGTACTTC. The encoded protein is CASSLVLGQSYEQYF.

This clonotype was counted a single time. J is TRBJ2-7 and V is TRBV28; maybe TRBD2 (5 bases). The CDR3 loop spans 14 amino acids. Trimming removed 3 bases at V and 0 bases at J, with 9 bases between. Germline V CDR1 and CDR2: MDHEN, SYDVKM. CDR3 in DNA: TGTGCCAGCAGTTTTAGCGCGAGCTCCTACGAGCAGTACTTC. Protein: CASSFSASSYEQYF.

This clonotype has at least ten counts. The CDR3 nucleotides read TGTGCCAGCAGCTTAAGTAGTACGAACACCGGGGAGCTGTTTTTT. Its translation is CASSLSSTNTGELFF. The rearrangement joins TRBV5-4 to TRBJ2-2, with unresolved D. The CDR3 is 15 amino acids. Trimming removed 2 bases at V and 0 bases at J, with 8 bases between. From germline, CDR1 is SGHNT and CDR2 YYREEE (reference sequence).

In its sample, this clonotype is medium-sized. This chain uses TRBV7-9 with TRBJ2-1, with D possibly being TRBD2 (6 bases). The CDR3 extends over 15 amino acids. Germline CDR1 SEHNR, CDR2 FQNEAQ (reference sequence). Trimming shortened V by 5 bases and J by 5 bases, and 16 bases separated the two germline ends. The CDR3 coding sequence is TGTGCCAGCAGCCTGTTGATGGGGGGTGACAATGAGCAGTTCTTC. As protein: CASSLLMGGDNEQFF.

V usage is TRBV19 and J usage is TRBJ2-7, with 10 bases identical to TRBD2. The V gene end was trimmed by 6 bases and the J gene end by 3 bases; junction bases not matched to a gene: 8. The CDR3 sequence is 15 residues long. Germline CDR1 is LNHDA and CDR2 is SQIVND (reference sequence). The CDR3 sequence: CASRERTSGYYEQYF. As DNA, the CDR3 is TGTGCCAGTAGGGAGAGGACTAGCGGTTACTACGAGCAGTACTTC.

This clonotype was counted at least ten times. The V and J genes are TRBV24-1 and TRBJ2-7; D unresolved. This CDR3 contains 10 residues. V was trimmed by 6 bases and J by 4 bases, leaving 3 bases between them. The germline V gene encodes CDR1 KGHDR and CDR2 SFDVKD. CDR3 protein: CATSPYEQYF. The CDR3, as DNA: TGTGCCACCAGTCCGTACGAGCAGTACTTC.

The chain carries TRBV6-2 or TRBV6-3 and TRBJ2-2, with D possibly being TRBD1 (5 bases). The CDR3 loop spans 15 amino acids. V was pared by 8 bases and J by 2 bases, with 15 bases between. Germline lookup yields CDR1 MNHEY and CDR2 SVGEGT. This CDR3 reads CASSPTDSNTGELFF. The CDR3 DNA reads as TGTGCCAGCTCACCAACAGACAGCAACACCGGGGAGCTGTTTTTT.

This clonotype was counted at least ten times. This rearrangement joins TRBV28 to TRBJ2-7; 7 nucleotides align to TRBD2. CDR3 length: 15 residues. Germline values: CDR1 MDHEN, CDR2 SYDVKM. V shed 7 bases, J shed 2 bases, and the junction held 11 bases outside the gene matches. CDR3 region: CASILFPSGAYEQYF. In DNA form, the CDR3 reads TGTGCCAGCATTCTTTTTCCTAGCGGCGCCTACGAGCAGTACTTC. Full variable domain (outside the CDR3, taken from reference TRBV28 and TRBJ2-7): DVKVTQSSRYLVKRTGEKVFLECVQDMDHENMFWYRQDPGLGLRLIYFSYDVKMKEKGDIPEGYSVSREKKERFSLILESASTNQTSMYLCASILFPSGAYEQYFGPGTRLTVT.

This clonotype came up many times. The J gene is TRBJ2-4, the V gene TRBV20-1, with 7 positions matching TRBD2. Per the germline V gene, CDR1 is DFQATT and CDR2 is SNEGSKA (reference sequence). Trimming cost V 3 bases and J 4 bases; bases outside gene matches: 3. The CDR3 length is 13 residues. The CDR3 region is CSASASGKNIQYF. The CDR3 DNA is TGCAGTGCTAGCGCTAGCGGAAAAAACATTCAGTACTTC.

This rearrangement joins TRBV29-1 to TRBJ2-3; no clear D. The CDR3 covers 13 residues. The V end lost 6 bases, the J end lost 3 bases, and 13 bases lay between the germline ends. Germline CDR1 reads SQVTM; CDR2 reads ANQGSEA. CDR3 DNA sequence: TGCAGCGTAGACCTTAGTAAGACAGATACGCAGTATTTT. This gives the protein CSVDLSKTDTQYF.

The gene calls are TRBV2 and TRBJ2-4; D might be TRBD2 (5 bases). V lost 6 bases and J 0 bases, leaving 9 bases between the germline ends. Germline CDR1 and CDR2: SNHLY and FYNNEI. This CDR3 comprises 14 residues. CDR3 in DNA: TGTGCCAGCAGGGAACGGGGAGCCAAAAACATTCAGTACTTC. Translating it yields CASRERGAKNIQYF.

The rearrangement uses TRBV11-2 and TRBJ2-4; D may be TRBD1 (5 bases). V lost 5 bases, J lost 1 base, and 15 bases lay in between. The CDR3 is 16 amino acids. The germline CDR1 and CDR2 sequences are SGHAT and FQNNGV. The CDR3 is CASSLQGARAKNIQYF. CDR3 nucleotides: TGTGCCAGCAGCCTACAAGGGGCGAGGGCCAAAAACATTCAGTACTTC.

The genes are TRBV7-8 and TRBJ2-1; 8 nucleotides line up with TRBD2. The CDR3 runs 16 residues. With 4 bases clipped from V and 3 bases from J, the junction kept 8 bases outside the gene matches. Germline V gene lookup returns CDR1 SGHVS and CDR2 FQNEAQ. In nucleotides, the CDR3 is TGTGCCAGCAGCTCCATAGCGGGGTCCATCTACAATGAGCAGTTCTTC. Translating gives CASSSIAGSIYNEQFF.